These T cell receptor beta chains were read from a single sample in a study of lymphopenia after photon versus proton radiotherapy. The protocol was immunoSEQ multiplex PCR, while the TCRdb copy is restricted to in-frame clones and leaves out a portion. Counted here are 53,000 or so clones, about 86% occurring once; the ten biggest clones make up less than 35%. This specimen was peripheral blood, taken from a patient treated with photon-based radiotherapy. The receptors come from a man aged 50-60 years with gastric cancer. CDR3s include the opening cysteine and the closing phenylalanine or tryptophan. The D gene is left open where the match is weak. Only part of the rows carry a size: once, few, many, or a class if the clone is expanded.

V gene,D gene,J gene,clone size,CDR3 protein,CDR3 DNA
TRBV9,.,TRBJ2-5,.,CASSVGGGSRETQYF,TGTGCCAGCAGCGTAGGGGGAGGATCTCGGGAGACCCAGTACTTC
TRBV2,TRBD1,TRBJ1-4,.,CASRGQGAQNEKLFF,TGTGCCAGCAGGGGACAGGGGGCGCAGAATGAAAAACTGTTTTTT
TRBV7-2,.,TRBJ1-5,.,CASSFARGQPQHF,TGTGCCAGCAGCTTTGCCCGGGGTCAGCCCCAGCATTTT
TRBV2,TRBD1,TRBJ1-5,.,CASRITGGGQPQHF,TGTGCCAGCAGGATCACAGGGGGCGGTCAGCCCCAGCATTTT
TRBV6-6,TRBD1,TRBJ2-7,.,CASSSEGQGDYEQYF,TGTGCCAGCAGTTCCGAGGGACAGGGGGACTACGAGCAGTACTTC
TRBV6-5,TRBD1,TRBJ1-2,.,CASSYSPDRVKGYTF,TGTGCCAGCAGTTACTCCCCGGACAGGGTAAAGGGCTACACCTTC
TRBV5-6,.,TRBJ1-3,.,CASSRGTIGNTIYF,TGTGCCAGCAGCCGAGGTACAATTGGAAACACCATATATTTT
TRBV6-6,.,TRBJ1-2,.,CASRDYGYTF,TGTGCCAGCCGGGACTATGGCTACACCTTC
TRBV27,TRBD1,TRBJ2-1,.,CASANRDREFF,TGTGCCAGCGCCAACCGGGACAGGGAGTTCTTC
TRBV5-8,.,TRBJ2-7,.,CASSRLGISYEQYF,TGTGCCAGCAGCAGATTAGGGATCTCCTACGAGCAGTACTTC
TRBV30,TRBD1,TRBJ1-6,.,CAWSPRTGGDSPLHF,TGTGCCTGGAGCCCCAGGACAGGTGGGGATTCACCCCTCCACTTT
TRBV7-2,.,TRBJ2-7,.,CASSPSRGEQYF,TGTGCCAGCAGCCCGTCCCGGGGCGAGCAGTACTTC
TRBV19,.,TRBJ2-2,.,CASTVVANTGELFF,TGTGCCAGTACCGTAGTAGCAAACACCGGGGAGCTGTTTTTT
TRBV5-1,TRBD1,TRBJ2-7,.,CASSLTGGRSYEQYF,TGCGCCAGCAGCTTAACAGGGGGCCGCTCCTACGAGCAGTACTTC
TRBV6-4,.,TRBJ2-3,.,CASSDSGQVTDTQYF,TGTGCCAGCAGTGACTCAGGGCAGGTCACAGATACGCAGTATTTT
TRBV27,TRBD1,TRBJ2-7,.,CASSPRTGPSYEQYF,TGTGCCAGCAGTCCGCGGACAGGGCCGTCCTACGAGCAGTACTTC
TRBV7-2,TRBD2,TRBJ2-3,.,CASSSGLAGGPWTDTQYF,TGTGCCAGCAGCTCGGGACTAGCGGGAGGGCCGTGGACAGATACGCAGTATTTT
TRBV5-1,TRBD1,TRBJ2-5,.,CASSMEQGVETQYF,TGCGCCAGCAGCATGGAACAGGGGGTGGAGACCCAGTACTTC
TRBV9,.,TRBJ2-1,.,CASSSEGSYNEQFF,TGTGCCAGCAGCTCCGAAGGCTCTTACAATGAGCAGTTCTTC
TRBV9,TRBD1,TRBJ1-2,.,CASSVVGRQGSYGYTF,TGTGCCAGCAGCGTAGTGGGTCGACAGGGGAGCTATGGCTACACCTTC
TRBV18,TRBD1,TRBJ2-2,.,CASSKAGQGSTGELFF,TGTGCCAGCTCAAAGGCGGGACAGGGAAGCACCGGGGAGCTGTTTTTT
TRBV6-1,TRBD2,TRBJ2-7,.,CASSALAGGRPHEQYF,TGTGCCAGCAGTGCACTAGCGGGAGGACGGCCCCACGAGCAGTACTTC
TRBV18,.,TRBJ2-2,.,CASSPGAKVGELFF,TGTGCCAGCTCACCAGGCGCGAAAGTCGGGGAGCTGTTTTTT
TRBV11-2,TRBD2,TRBJ2-1,.,CASSGGGASSYNEQFF,TGTGCCAGCAGCGGGGGAGGGGCGAGCTCCTACAATGAGCAGTTCTTC
TRBV7-9,TRBD1,TRBJ2-7,.,CASSPTPGTGETYEQYF,TGTGCCAGCAGCCCGACCCCCGGGACAGGGGAAACCTACGAGCAGTACTTC
TRBV6-5,TRBD1,TRBJ2-7,.,CASRAAGTGEGEQYF,TGTGCCAGCAGAGCGGCCGGGACAGGGGAGGGCGAGCAGTACTTC
TRBV2,.,TRBJ2-5,.,CASRAGHPIPRETQYF,TGTGCCAGCAGGGCGGGACACCCAATCCCCAGGGAGACCCAGTACTTC
TRBV28,.,TRBJ1-5,.,CASIYTGRGRQPQHF,TGTGCCAGCATCTACACGGGGAGGGGTCGGCAGCCCCAGCATTTT
TRBV30,.,TRBJ2-7,.,CAWSDPKGGFSYEQYF,TGTGCCTGGAGTGATCCGAAAGGGGGATTCTCCTACGAGCAGTACTTC
TRBV10-2,.,TRBJ2-7,.,CASSEYSYEQYF,TGCGCCAGCAGTGAGTATTCCTACGAGCAGTACTTC
TRBV6-6,TRBD1,TRBJ2-3,.,CASSRNRGDTQYF,TGTGCCAGCAGTCGTAACAGGGGAGATACGCAGTATTTT
TRBV5-5,TRBD2,TRBJ2-2,.,CASRKSGIGAGELFF,TGTGCCAGCAGAAAGAGCGGGATTGGAGCCGGGGAGCTGTTTTTT
TRBV4-3,.,TRBJ2-3,.,CASSQGNRDTQYF,TGCGCCAGCAGCCAAGGGAATAGGGATACGCAGTATTTT
TRBV7-2,TRBD2,TRBJ2-7,.,CASSFTSGPYEQYF,TGTGCCAGCAGCTTTACTAGCGGACCCTACGAGCAGTACTTC
TRBV18,.,TRBJ2-3,once,CASSRYTDTQYF,TGTGCCAGCTCACGCTACACAGATACGCAGTATTTT
TRBV13,TRBD2,TRBJ2-3,.,CASSLEKGLASEDTQYF,TGTGCCAGCAGCTTAGAAAAGGGACTAGCATCGGAAGATACGCAGTATTTT
TRBV7-8,.,TRBJ1-3,.,CASTFLGLNSGNTIYF,TGTGCCAGCACCTTCCTAGGGCTAAACTCTGGAAACACCATATATTTT
TRBV9,TRBD1,TRBJ2-7,.,CASSVGPSAGGLYYEQYF,TGTGCCAGCAGCGTAGGCCCATCCGCAGGGGGCCTATACTACGAGCAGTACTTC
TRBV6-1,.,TRBJ1-4,.,CASSGNSGFVNEKLFF,TGTGCCAGCAGTGGTAATTCGGGGTTCGTGAATGAAAAACTGTTTTTT
TRBV2,.,TRBJ2-4,.,CASREPTGFAKNIQYF,TGTGCCAGCAGAGAACCTACAGGGTTTGCCAAAAACATTCAGTACTTC
TRBV19,.,TRBJ2-2,.,CASSRGVTGATGELFF,TGTGCCAGTAGTAGGGGGGTCACCGGGGCGACCGGGGAGCTGTTTTTT
TRBV11-2,TRBD1,TRBJ2-7,.,CASSLGAGGNFEQYF,TGTGCCAGCAGCTTAGGGGCAGGGGGCAACTTCGAGCAGTACTTC
TRBV18,.,TRBJ2-2,.,CASSREAGTTGELFF,TGTGCCAGCTCACGTGAGGCAGGGACCACCGGGGAGCTGTTTTTT
TRBV30,.,TRBJ1-1,.,CASIPLQRGNTEAFF,TGTGCCTCCATCCCCTTACAGAGGGGGAACACTGAAGCTTTCTTT
TRBV4-3,.,TRBJ2-2,.,CASSQDGYSNTGELFF,TGCGCCAGCAGCCAAGATGGGTACTCGAACACCGGGGAGCTGTTTTTT
TRBV6-5,.,TRBJ2-2,few,CASSDRGELFF,TGTGCCAGCAGTGACAGAGGGGAGCTGTTTTTT
TRBV19,TRBD1,TRBJ1-2,.,CASSTTGGAFGYTF,TGTGCCAGTAGTACTACAGGGGGCGCGTTTGGCTACACCTTC
TRBV7-9,.,TRBJ1-2,.,CASSPPRGRSNYGYTF,TGTGCCAGCAGTCCTCCCAGGGGAAGATCGAACTATGGCTACACCTTC
TRBV15,.,TRBJ2-7,.,CATSSGVGDTYEQYF,TGTGCCACCAGCAGCGGGGTGGGGGATACCTACGAGCAGTACTTC
TRBV6-1,.,TRBJ2-3,.,CASSERSQSTDTQYF,TGTGCCAGCAGTGAAAGGAGCCAGAGCACAGATACGCAGTATTTT
TRBV30,TRBD2,TRBJ2-1,.,CAWSVQFGGSYNEQFF,TGTGCCTGGAGTGTACAGTTCGGCGGGAGCTACAATGAGCAGTTCTTC
TRBV2,TRBD2,TRBJ2-5,.,CASRPLAGGGETQYF,TGTGCCAGCAGGCCGCTAGCGGGGGGTGGGGAGACCCAGTACTTC